This T cell receptor beta chain was profiled in a study of T cells in Graves' hyperthyroidism and ophthalmopathy. Overall study results and limits: Most clonotypes expanded in thyroid above 0.001 were likewise present in blood. The authors' 13 V-J model separated ophthalmopathy from stable hyperthyroidism.

Hyperthyroidism in the patients, aged 18 to 65, was newly diagnosed and under 2 months in duration. Orbital computed tomography, thyroid ultrasound, serum thyroxine and TRAb, and clinical symptoms together informed the diagnoses. This clonotype was seen more than once but under ten times. Its antigen is unknown. The CDR3 has 14 amino acids. The germline V gene encodes CDR1 LNHNV and CDR2 YYDKDF (reference sequence). V lost 3 bases and J 7 bases, leaving 16 bases between the germline ends. Amplification targeted TCR beta CDR3 regions from RNA transcripts. The HTBI set primed first-round TCR CDR3 RT-PCR. A single record per CDR3 protein comes from TCRdb applying MiXCR to the multiplex PCR reads. The sample shows roughly 570,000 distinct CDR3 sequences, around 45% of them seen only once.

The TCR sequence derives from a woman younger than 30 with Graves' hyperthyroidism. The rearrangement links TRBV15 to TRBJ2-7; the D gene is possibly TRBD1 (5 bases). Sequencing was done on a sample of peripheral blood or thyroid tissue (not recorded which). CDR3 bases: TGTGCCACCAGCAGGGTGACAGTAGCAGGGGAGCAGTACTTC. Protein sequence: CATSRVTVAGEQYF.